These 20 T cell receptor beta chains were all obtained from the same sample, sequenced in a study of T cells in Graves' hyperthyroidism and ophthalmopathy. TCR beta CDR3 region amplification was performed from RNA transcripts. When the TCR CDR3 underwent first-round RT-PCR, the HTBI primer set was used. MiXCR, run by TCRdb on the multiplex PCR reads, gives a single entry per CDR3 protein. The sample lists over 400,000 distinct CDR3 sequences, around a fifth occurring once. Source material: blood. These receptors originate from a woman in her seventies with Graves' ophthalmopathy.

This clonotype was counted at least ten times. V gene TRBV2 combines with J gene TRBJ2-7, with 10 nucleotides matching TRBD2. The CDR3 is 16 residues long. The J segment lost 6 bases and the V segment lost 6 bases, leaving 14 bases of the junction unmatched. Germline-derived CDR1 and CDR2 are SNHLY and FYNNEI. The CDR3 DNA reads TGTGCCAGCAGCCGCAATATCGGACTAGCGGCGACCGAGCAGTACTTC. This encodes CASSRNIGLAATEQYF.

This clonotype was seen a handful of times. The V gene is TRBV9, the J gene TRBJ2-1; TRBD2 aligns across 8 bases. Germline V lookup: CDR1 SGDLS, CDR2 YYNGEE. V dropped 4 bases and J dropped 3; count of bases not matched to a gene: 12. The CDR3 consists of 17 residues. The CDR3 DNA follows: TGTGCCAGCAGCCCCAGGGAAGGGACTAGTTTCTACAATGAGCAGTTCTTC. This sequence encodes CASSPREGTSFYNEQFF.

This chain links TRBV27 with TRBJ2-2; 7 bases map to TRBD2. The trim removed 2 bases at V and 1 base at J, leaving 7 bases unmatched. The CDR3 covers 17 residues. Germline CDR1 and CDR2: MNHEY and SMNVEV (reference sequence). CDR3 amino acids: CASSLGLAEVNTGELFF. The CDR3 nucleotides read TGTGCCAGCAGTTTAGGTCTAGCGGAGGTGAACACCGGGGAGCTGTTTTTT.

This clonotype was recorded at least ten times. This sequence joins TRBV12-3 or TRBV12-4 and TRBJ2-1; a possible D gene is TRBD1 (5 bases). V gave up 5 bases and J gave up 5 bases, with 10 bases separating them. The CDR3 covers 13 residues. CDR3 sequence: CASSLRQNNEQFF. As DNA, the CDR3 is TGTGCCAGCAGTCTCCGACAGAACAATGAGCAGTTCTTC.

This clonotype was seen only a few times. V is TRBV15 and J is TRBJ2-1; the D call may be TRBD1 or TRBD2 (6 bases each). Germline V CDR1 and CDR2: LNHNV, YYDKDF (reference sequence). V was trimmed by 3 bases and J by 1 base, leaving 13 bases between them. There are 16 residues in the CDR3. CDR3 region: CATSRLGGKSYNEQFF. DNA of the CDR3: TGTGCCACCAGCAGGTTAGGGGGGAAGTCCTACAATGAGCAGTTCTTC.

This clonotype has a count of ten or more. This chain connects TRBV11-2 to TRBJ2-5; D unresolved. Trimming cost V 1 base and J 0 bases, with 12 bases left between them. CDR3 size: 16 residues. Looked up from germline, CDR1 is SGHAT and CDR2 is FQNNGV. CDR3 residues: CASSLGKTAYQETQYF. In nucleotides, the CDR3 is TGTGCCAGCAGCTTAGGCAAGACTGCGTACCAAGAGACCCAGTACTTC.

The chain has TRBV9 and TRBJ2-7; D is unclear. V was shortened by 4 bases and J by 2 bases, with 4 bases between the two germline ends. Looked up from germline, CDR1 is SGDLS and CDR2 is YYNGEE. The CDR3 extends over 11 amino acids. The CDR3 loop is CASSPTYEQYF. Here the CDR3 DNA reads TGTGCCAGCAGCCCTACCTACGAGCAGTACTTC. Drawing the rest from reference TRBV9 and TRBJ2-7, the complete variable domain is DSGVTQTPKHLITATGQRVTLRCSPRSGDLSVYWYQQSLDQGLQFLIQYYNGEERAKGNILERFSAQQFPDLHSELNLSSLELGDSALYFCASSPTYEQYFGPGTRLTVT.

The V gene is TRBV30, the J gene TRBJ2-1; 8 nucleotides align to TRBD2. From germline, CDR1 is GTSNPN and CDR2 SVGIG (reference sequence). The CDR3 runs to 17 residues. Trimming cost V 2 bases and J 8 bases; bases outside gene matches: 17. This CDR3 is CAWSPPTRGGSGHEQFF. The CDR3, as DNA: TGTGCCTGGAGTCCCCCTACCCGGGGGGGGTCCGGCCATGAGCAGTTCTTC.

This clonotype was detected a few times. The chain carries TRBV19 and TRBJ1-1; possible D gene TRBD1, 5 bases. The CDR3 has 14 residues. Germline CDR1 and CDR2: LNHDA and SQIVND (reference sequence). Trimming stripped 7 bases from V and 2 bases from J, with 14 bases between. CDR3 in amino acids: CASTLGRVNTEAFF. The CDR3 region has the DNA TGTGCCAGTACCCTGGGACGGGTTAACACTGAAGCTTTCTTT.

Only a few counts were recorded for this clonotype. The genes are TRBV29-1 and TRBJ2-7, with TRBD1 identical over 10 bases. The V gene end was trimmed by 6 bases and the J gene end by 5 bases; junction bases not matched to a gene: 1. Germline loops: CDR1 SQVTM, CDR2 ANQGSEA. This CDR3 comprises 11 residues. CDR3 region: CSVGQGDEQYF. CDR3 in DNA: TGCAGCGTCGGACAGGGGGACGAGCAGTACTTC.

There are a few counts of this clonotype. This sequence joins TRBV7-9 and TRBJ2-5; 7 bases line up with TRBD2. CDR1 and CDR2 from the germline V gene are SEHNR and FQNEAQ (reference sequence). This CDR3 is 18 amino acids long. V lost 4 bases, J lost 5 bases, and 19 bases stayed unmatched. The CDR3 spells CASSSRSPAGKWVETQYF. The DNA for the CDR3 is TGTGCCAGCAGCTCAAGGAGTCCAGCGGGAAAGTGGGTGGAGACCCAGTACTTC.

The chain employs TRBV6-1 and TRBJ2-1; 8 bases agree with TRBD2. Germline lookup yields CDR1 MNHNS and CDR2 SASEGT. V shed 6 bases, J shed 4 bases, and the junction held 14 bases outside the gene matches. There are 17 residues in the CDR3. Written as DNA, the CDR3 is TGTGCCAGCAGGGGGGGGACGGGAGGGCTATCATACAATGAGCAGTTCTTC. Its protein is CASRGGTGGLSYNEQFF.

This clonotype was observed a handful of times. The rearrangement uses TRBV7-3 and TRBJ2-3; 16 bases match TRBD2. The CDR3 is 19 residues long. The ends lost 3 bases at V and 4 bases at J; junction bases unmatched: 10. Germline CDR1 reads SGHTA; CDR2 reads FQGTGA. CDR3 sequence: CASSFRGLAGGPISDTQYF. As DNA, the CDR3 is TGTGCCAGCAGCTTTCGGGGACTAGCGGGAGGGCCGATATCAGATACGCAGTATTTT.

V is TRBV6-1 and J is TRBJ1-5, with 7 positions matching TRBD1. The V segment lost 6 bases and the J segment 3 bases; nucleotides outside the gene matches: 8. CDR1 and CDR2 (germline): MNHNS, SASEGT. This CDR3 has 15 residues. The CDR3 DNA reads TGTGCCAGCAGCGCTGACAGGGCACCCAATCAGCCCCAGCATTTT. Its protein product is CASSADRAPNQPQHF.

The chain uses TRBV6-1 and TRBJ2-1; no clear D. This CDR3 is 15 amino acids long. CDR1 and CDR2 (germline): MNHNS, SASEGT. V was cut by 7 bases and J by 4 bases, with 17 bases left in between. The CDR3 is CASNPTRTTYNEQFF. DNA for the CDR3: TGTGCCAGCAATCCTACCCGAACAACTTACAATGAGCAGTTCTTC.

The rearrangement links TRBV5-1 to TRBJ2-3, with TRBD2 matching 8 bases. The V segment lost 1 base and the J segment 5 bases; nucleotides outside the gene matches: 3. The CDR3 is 14 amino acids. Germline CDR1 and CDR2: SGHRS and YFSETQ. CDR3 region: CASSLRLAGDTQYF. CDR3 nucleotide sequence: TGCGCCAGCAGCTTGAGGCTAGCGGGAGATACGCAGTATTTT.

This clonotype has a handful of counts. The rearrangement uses TRBV6-1 and TRBJ1-3; D uncertain. This CDR3 has 17 residues. V was cut by 2 bases and J by 0 bases, with 14 bases left in between. Germline V gene sequence: CDR1 MNHNS, CDR2 SASEGT. CDR3 sequence reads: CASSEPGSLNSGNTIYF. The CDR3 DNA reads as TGTGCCAGCAGTGAACCCGGGAGTCTCAACTCTGGAAACACCATATATTTT.

This clonotype was counted a few times. The rearrangement links TRBV20-1 to TRBJ2-2, with a weak D call TRBD1 (6 bases). Germline CDR1 DFQATT, CDR2 SNEGSKA (reference sequence). Trimming removed 4 bases from V and 6 bases from J, with 12 bases in between. The CDR3 runs 13 residues. As DNA, the CDR3 is TGCAGTGCTACCAGGGGTAGTTCCGGGGAGCTGTTTTTT. It encodes CSATRGSSGELFF.

This chain uses TRBV6-2 or TRBV6-3 with TRBJ2-1; TRBD2 matches at 14 bases. The CDR3 length is 17 residues. CDR1 and CDR2 (germline): MNHEY, SVGEGT. The V and J ends lost 6 bases and 2 bases, in that order; junction bases with no gene match: 6. The CDR3, as DNA: TGTGCCAGCAGAGGACTAGCGGGAGGCGTGCCCTACAATGAGCAGTTCTTC. Translating gives CASRGLAGGVPYNEQFF.

This clonotype has a handful of counts. The chain carries TRBV7-2 and TRBJ2-7; D is unresolved. The CDR3 contains 15 residues. Germline V gene lookup returns CDR1 SGHTA and CDR2 FQGNSA. V was trimmed by 5 bases and J by 0 bases, leaving 14 bases between them. CDR3 amino acids: CASSRGQKPSYEQYF. The CDR3 DNA follows: TGTGCCAGCAGCCGTGGGCAAAAACCCTCCTACGAGCAGTACTTC.